This TCR beta chain was observed in a study of shared T cell receptors in the human thymus (dated by TCRdb to the early 2020s). As for the study more broadly: The study examined how self-reactive, shared T-cell receptor alpha chains are generated in the human thymus.

For this clone: Its antigen is not yet known. Per-nucleotide qualities are absent, and no much larger clonotype sits a single base away.

From the cysteine up to the phenylalanine, the CDR3 has a length of 13 residues. CDR3 DNA is the only sequence kept; it has 39 bases, read in frame from the first base. For CDR1 and CDR2, the germline V gene lists MDHEN and SYDVKM. From V the trimming removes 5 bases and from J it removes 3 bases, while the gene matches leave 3 bases of the junction unaccounted for. Library preparation was by the immunoSEQ multiplex PCR assay. TCRdb carries this immuneACCESS record with in-frame sequences only. Its versions omit some clonotypes, under half of them owing to an unresolved V gene in the studies checked, with the rest unexplained. Recorded for this sample are some 640,000 clones; approximately 89% of them occurred a single time. More than 0.009% of the sample is taken by the ten largest. In addition, the sample was reused for a study of human thymus T cells. The second study's paper adds: Donors were immunologically healthy infants undergoing open corrective cardiac surgery for congenital heart defects in Finland. Thymus tissue was collected as surgical resects that were removed during corrective cardiac surgery. Biased V and J gene segment usage appeared to be present in both thymic and peripheral blood repertoires. The related research found that thymic TCR repertoires overlapped highly between unrelated individuals. TCR alpha and beta repertoires from fewer than ten infant thymus samples and four related peripheral blood samples were characterized in the study. Donor ages ranged from about 7 to 244 days, and the cohort comprised 5 to 7 male and a couple of female infants. Thymocytes were released mechanically from tissue and stored at -70 °C as pellets of 10-30 million cells. A QIAsymphony instrument was used to extract genomic DNA from frozen cell pellets. The immunoSEQ multiplex PCR assay was used to amplify the TCRB and TCRAD loci from a standardized quantity of quality-controlled genomic DNA. The amplicons covered the V(D)J region and were long enough to include the CDR3 and to identify the V and J genes. The amplicons were sequenced on an Illumina platform via the commercial immunoSEQ service. Primer bias and sequencing errors were corrected as previously described, and TCRAD and TCRB were defined on the basis of the IMGT database. Analysis of the repertoires was done with immunoSEQ Analyzer 3.0 and VDJTools and included basic statistics, V/J segment usage, diversity estimates, rarefaction and pairwise overlap. Diversity was estimated with Chao1, ChaoE, Efron-Thisted, Shannon and inverse Simpson indices, and also on datasets down-sampled to the smallest sample. Repertoire overlap was determined by strict matching of CDR3 nucleotide sequence, V gene and J gene, and Jaccard-based multidimensional scaling clustering was applied. On average, thymus samples yielded about 810,000 unique TCRB clonotypes, whereas blood samples yielded 75,000 to 95,000.

This TCR was recovered from a boy less than two years old with a congenital heart defect. Donor details come from another sample of the same person, matched by shared clones. The chain links TRBV28 with TRBJ2-5; the central 7 bases match TRBD1. The sequenced sample consisted of thymocytes. The DNA sequence reads TGTGCCAGCAGTCGGCAGGGGGAAGAGACCCAGTACTTC. It is translated as CASSRQGEETQYF.